The clone carrying this T cell receptor beta chain was found once. Its antigen is not identified. The germline V gene encodes CDR1 SQVTM and CDR2 ANQGSEA. The V end lost 4 bases, the J end lost 5 bases, and 9 bases lay between the germline ends. The CDR3 totals 12 residues. These data come from a study of T cell responses to AZD1222 COVID-19 vaccine. The study's findings and limits: Across the whole spike, CD4 TCRs peaked at regions 160-218 and 743-854. Clonal diversity was possibly underestimated; the donors were predominantly white British and more often female.

TCRdb keeps only in-frame clones here, not all; method: immunoSEQ multiplex PCR. The sample contains approximately 88,000 clones, about 90% of which appear only once. This TCR was sampled from an adult in good health. Specimen: peripheral blood, collected on day 0 of AZD1222 vaccination. The chain employs TRBV29-1 and TRBJ1-5; D is undetermined. The DNA of the CDR3 is TGCAGCGTTGGGTCCACAGATCAGCCCCAGCATTTT. This codes for CSVGSTDQPQHF. The complete variable domain, with remaining parts taken from reference TRBV29-1 and TRBJ1-5, reads SAVISQKPSRDICQRGTSLTIQCQVDSQVTMMFWYRQQPGQSLTLIATANQGSEATYESGFVIDKFPISRPNLTFSTLTVSNMSPEDSSIYLCSVGSTDQPQHFGDGTRLSIL.